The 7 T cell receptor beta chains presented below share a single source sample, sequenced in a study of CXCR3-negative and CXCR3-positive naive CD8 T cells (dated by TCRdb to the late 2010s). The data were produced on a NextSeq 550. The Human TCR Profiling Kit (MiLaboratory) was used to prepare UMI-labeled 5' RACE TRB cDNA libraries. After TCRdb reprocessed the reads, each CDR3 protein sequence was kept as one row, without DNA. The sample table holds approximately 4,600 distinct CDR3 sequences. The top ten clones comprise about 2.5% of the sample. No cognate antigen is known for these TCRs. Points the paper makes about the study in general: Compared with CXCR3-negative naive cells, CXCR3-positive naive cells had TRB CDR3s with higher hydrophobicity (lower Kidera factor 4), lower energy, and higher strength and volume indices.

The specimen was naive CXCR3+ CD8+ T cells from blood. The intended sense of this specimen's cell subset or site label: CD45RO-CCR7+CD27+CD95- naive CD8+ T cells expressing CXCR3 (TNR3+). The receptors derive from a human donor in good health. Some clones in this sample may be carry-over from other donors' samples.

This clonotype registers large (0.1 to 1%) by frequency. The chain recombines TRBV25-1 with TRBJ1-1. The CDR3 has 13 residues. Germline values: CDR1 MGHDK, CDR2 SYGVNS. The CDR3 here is CASSESRLTEAFF.

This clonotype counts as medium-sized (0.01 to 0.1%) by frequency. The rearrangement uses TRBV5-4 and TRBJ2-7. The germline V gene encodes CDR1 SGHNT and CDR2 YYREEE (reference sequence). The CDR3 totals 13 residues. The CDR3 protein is CASSLTPTYEQYF.

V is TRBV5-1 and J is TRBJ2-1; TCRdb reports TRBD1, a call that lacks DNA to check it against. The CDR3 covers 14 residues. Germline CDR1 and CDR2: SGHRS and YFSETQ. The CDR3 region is CDSSARGAYNEQFF.

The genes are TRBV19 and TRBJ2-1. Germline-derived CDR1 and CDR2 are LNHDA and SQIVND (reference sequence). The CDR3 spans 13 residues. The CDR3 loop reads CATTNSAYNEQFF. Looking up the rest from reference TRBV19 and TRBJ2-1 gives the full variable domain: DGGITQSPKYLFRKEGQNVTLSCEQNLNHDAMYWYRQDPGQGLRLIYYSQIVNDFQKGDIAEGYSVSREKKESFPLTVTSAQKNPTAFYLCATTNSAYNEQFFGPGTRLTVL.

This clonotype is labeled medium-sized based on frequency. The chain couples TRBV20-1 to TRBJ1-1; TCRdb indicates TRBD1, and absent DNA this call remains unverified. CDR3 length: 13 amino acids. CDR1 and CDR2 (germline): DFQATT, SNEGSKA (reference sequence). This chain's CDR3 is CSTRTIENTEAFF.

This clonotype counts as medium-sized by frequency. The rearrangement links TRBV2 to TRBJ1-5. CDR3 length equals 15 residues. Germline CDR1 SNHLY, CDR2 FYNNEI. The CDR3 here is CASSEAEEGNQPQHF.

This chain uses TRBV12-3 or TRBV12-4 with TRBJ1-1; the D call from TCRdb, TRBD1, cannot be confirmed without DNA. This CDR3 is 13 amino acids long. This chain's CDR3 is CASRRGRGTEAFF.